The 20 T cell receptor beta chains in this list originate from one sample, sequenced in a study of T-cell memory formation after mild COVID-19. Via MiXCR, TCRdb re-called the 5' RACE reads, giving one row per CDR3 protein. The sample shows roughly 400,000 distinct CDR3 sequences, 20% to 30% of them seen only once. Sequencing used PBMCs or a T cell subset sorted from them (not recorded which). These receptors all come from an adult woman who had mild COVID-19 (a few samples of this study predate the infection). Cell type and time point are not known.

The V gene is TRBV27, the J gene TRBJ1-1; D uncertain. V gave up 5 bases and J gave up 1 base, with 11 bases separating them. The CDR3 covers 14 residues. Germline CDR1 reads MNHEY; CDR2 reads SMNVEV (reference sequence). CDR3 in DNA: TGTGCCAGCAGTCTTTACCGGGAGAACACTGAAGCTTTCTTT. Translation gives CASSLYRENTEAFF.

The sample holds many counts of this clonotype. The CDR3 DNA follows: TGTGCCAGCAGCCTTACCGGGCCCTACTACGAGCAGTACTTC. As protein: CASSLTGPYYEQYF. The chain joins TRBV7-2 to TRBJ2-7; D gene ambiguous. This CDR3 has 14 residues. The V gene's germline CDR1 is SGHTA and CDR2 FQGNSA. V was cut by 5 bases and J by 3 bases, with 14 bases left in between.

This chain uses TRBV29-1 with TRBJ2-4, with D possibly matching TRBD2 (5 bases). The CDR3 consists of 16 residues. Germline assignment: CDR1 SQVTM and CDR2 ANQGSEA. Trimming removed 8 bases from V and 0 bases from J, with 20 bases in between. CDR3 amino acids: CSPRPDFYLAKNIQYF. The DNA of the CDR3 is TGCAGCCCAAGACCGGACTTCTACTTAGCCAAAAACATTCAGTACTTC. Combining the CDR3 with reference TRBV29-1 and TRBJ2-4 gives the whole variable domain SAVISQKPSRDICQRGTSLTIQCQVDSQVTMMFWYRQQPGQSLTLIATANQGSEATYESGFVIDKFPISRPNLTFSTLTVSNMSPEDSSIYLCSPRPDFYLAKNIQYFGAGTRLSVL.

The chain has TRBV7-9 and TRBJ2-1, with D tentatively TRBD2 (6 bases). The ends were cut back, 4 bases at V and 6 bases at J, with 16 bases in the middle. From germline, CDR1 is SEHNR and CDR2 FQNEAQ (reference sequence). CDR3 length equals 15 residues. CDR3 loop: CASSSTGGTGNEQFF. In nucleotides, the CDR3 is TGTGCCAGCAGCTCGACTGGCGGGACGGGCAATGAGCAGTTCTTC. The full variable domain, completed using reference TRBV7-9 and TRBJ2-1, is DTGVSQNPRHKITKRGQNVTFRCDPISEHNRLYWYRQTLGQGPEFLTYFQNEAQLEKSRLLSDRFSAERPKGSFSTLEIQRTEQGDSAMYLCASSSTGGTGNEQFFGPGTRLTVL.

This clonotype appeared a few times. The gene calls are TRBV15 and TRBJ2-7, with 8 bases lining up with TRBD1. The CDR3 consists of 15 residues. The germline V gene has CDR1 LNHNV and CDR2 YYDKDF (reference sequence). Trimming removed 3 bases from V and 0 bases from J; junction bases left unmatched: 4. For the CDR3, the DNA is TGTGCCACCAGCAGCCGGGACAGGTTCTCCTACGAGCAGTACTTC. Protein product: CATSSRDRFSYEQYF.

This rearrangement joins TRBV12-3 or TRBV12-4 to TRBJ2-5; D is unresolved. Trimming took 6 bases from V and 6 from J, leaving 8 bases between them. The CDR3 spans 11 residues. The chain's CDR3 is CASSYQKTQYF. The CDR3 DNA follows: TGTGCCAGCAGCTATCAAAAGACCCAGTACTTC.

The V and J genes are TRBV6-6 and TRBJ1-2, with 7 bases matching TRBD1. The CDR3 covers 15 residues. With 4 bases clipped from V and 7 bases from J, the junction kept 12 bases outside the gene matches. Germline values: CDR1 MNHNY, CDR2 SVGAGI (reference sequence). The CDR3, as DNA: TGTGCCAGCAGTTCAAGACAGGGAATTATCCCTGGCTACACCTTC. Its protein product is CASSSRQGIIPGYTF.

This chain connects TRBV11-2 to TRBJ1-1; D is unresolved. Trimming shortened V by 5 bases and J by 3 bases, and 13 bases separated the two germline ends. Germline CDR1 is SGHAT and CDR2 is FQNNGV. CDR3 size: 14 residues. CDR3 sequence: CASSPGVGHTEAFF. The CDR3 nucleotides are TGTGCCAGCAGCCCCGGGGTGGGCCACACTGAAGCTTTCTTT.

This clonotype has only a few counts. The rearrangement joins TRBV10-3 to TRBJ2-7, with 9 bases fitting TRBD1. The length of the CDR3 is 14 residues. J was trimmed by 4 bases and V by 4 bases; bases with no gene match: 5. Germline lookup yields CDR1 ENHRY and CDR2 SYGVKD. CDR3 DNA: TGTGCCATCAGTGCGGTGGACAGGGGATACGAGCAGTACTTC. Translated: CAISAVDRGYEQYF.

This clonotype was recorded a few times. This chain joins TRBV15 and TRBJ2-1, with TRBD1 matching 8 bases. The germline gives CDR1 LNHNV, CDR2 YYDKDF (reference sequence). J was trimmed by 0 bases and V by 5 bases; bases with no gene match: 3. The length of the CDR3 is 15 residues. CDR3 in amino acids: CATSPGGRSYNEQFF. CDR3 DNA: TGTGCCACCAGCCCAGGGGGCCGCTCCTACAATGAGCAGTTCTTC.

This clonotype was counted only a few times. The J gene is TRBJ2-1, the V gene TRBV7-9; 7 bases match TRBD1. V lost 0 bases to trimming and J lost 6 bases; unmatched junction nucleotides: 5. Per germline, CDR1 SEHNR and CDR2 FQNEAQ (reference sequence). The CDR3 sequence is 15 residues long. The CDR3 bases are TGTGCCAGCAGCTTAGCGATGGCAGGGGGCAATGAGCAGTTCTTC. Its translation: CASSLAMAGGNEQFF.

This chain joins TRBV4-3 and TRBJ2-1, with D maybe TRBD2 (5 bases). With 1 base removed from V and 2 bases from J, the gap between germline ends came to 15 bases. This CDR3 comprises 17 residues. Germline-derived CDR1 and CDR2 are LGHNA and YSLEER. The CDR3 DNA reads as TGCGCCAGCAGCCAAGCGGTAAGCGGCGGGCCCTACAATGAGCAGTTCTTC. Residues: CASSQAVSGGPYNEQFF.

This clonotype was seen a handful of times. The rearrangement joins TRBV5-1 to TRBJ2-7; no reliable D call. CDR1 is SGHRS and CDR2 is YFSETQ in the germline V gene. The CDR3 contains 16 residues. V dropped 0 bases and J dropped 3 bases, with 16 bases sitting between them. CDR3 in DNA: TGCGCCAGCAGCTTGGGGCTCTCGGGTTTCGGCTACGAGCAGTACTTC. Encoded protein: CASSLGLSGFGYEQYF.

As regards this clonotype: A much larger clone differs by one base, so this may be a read error. The chain couples TRBV12-3 or TRBV12-4 to TRBJ2-1; perhaps TRBD1 as D (5 bases). Trimming cost V 4 bases and J 6 bases, with 10 bases left between them. This CDR3 is 13 amino acids long. The CDR3 nucleotides are TGTGCCAGCAGTTCGGACACTTGCAATGAGCAGTTCTTC. Its translation is CASSSDTCNEQFF.

This clonotype was observed a few times. The rearrangement links TRBV5-1 to TRBJ2-3, with 12 bases identical to TRBD2. V shed 0 bases and J 5 bases; nucleotides not matched to a gene: 7. Per the germline V gene, CDR1 is SGHRS and CDR2 is YFSETQ. This CDR3 has 17 residues. Here the CDR3 reads CASSLALAGGPQDTQYF. DNA for the CDR3: TGCGCCAGCAGCTTGGCTCTAGCGGGAGGGCCACAAGATACGCAGTATTTT.

This rearrangement joins TRBV2 to TRBJ1-1, with 8 bases lining up with TRBD1. Trimming took 11 bases from V and 6 from J; bases not matched to a gene: 8. There are 12 residues in the CDR3. Germline values: CDR1 SNHLY, CDR2 FYNNEI. The CDR3 coding sequence is TGTGCCGGGCATACAGGGGGGGCTGAAGCTTTCTTT. Residues: CAGHTGGAEAFF.

Only a few counts were recorded for this clonotype. The rearrangement uses TRBV11-2 and TRBJ2-4; 7 positions match TRBD1. Germline-derived CDR1 and CDR2 are SGHAT and FQNNGV. Trimming at V came to 5 bases and at J to 9 bases, leaving 10 bases not matched to a gene. This CDR3 has 14 residues. In DNA form, the CDR3 reads TGTGCCAGCAGCCAGAACAGGGGTCGAGGCATTCAGTACTTC. This sequence encodes CASSQNRGRGIQYF.

The gene calls are TRBV6-5 and TRBJ2-2; possibly TRBD2 for D (5 bases). V was trimmed by 3 bases and J by 3 bases, leaving 23 bases between them. The CDR3 spans 19 residues. Germline loops: CDR1 MNHEY, CDR2 SVGAGI. The CDR3 DNA is TGTGCCAGCAGTTATTCACTAGTCTCCCCCACCGAGGACACCGGGGAGCTGTTTTTT. Amino acids: CASSYSLVSPTEDTGELFF.

The rearrangement links TRBV12-3 or TRBV12-4 to TRBJ2-1; no firm D call. Trimming shortened V by 3 bases and J by 6 bases, and 12 bases separated the two germline ends. The CDR3 is 14 residues long. CDR3 in DNA: TGTGCCAGCAGTTTTAGTAGCCGGCGCAATGAGCAGTTCTTC. The encoded protein is CASSFSSRRNEQFF.

This clonotype was seen more than once but under ten times. The rearrangement joins TRBV5-1 to TRBJ2-7, with a possible D match to TRBD2 (6 bases). V dropped 4 bases and J dropped 6 bases, with 20 bases sitting between them. Germline V gene lookup returns CDR1 SGHRS and CDR2 YFSETQ. There are 15 residues in the CDR3. The CDR3 region has the DNA TGCGCCAGCAGCCCCCGGAGGGGTAAGTCTCCCGAGCAGTACTTC. This codes for CASSPRRGKSPEQYF.